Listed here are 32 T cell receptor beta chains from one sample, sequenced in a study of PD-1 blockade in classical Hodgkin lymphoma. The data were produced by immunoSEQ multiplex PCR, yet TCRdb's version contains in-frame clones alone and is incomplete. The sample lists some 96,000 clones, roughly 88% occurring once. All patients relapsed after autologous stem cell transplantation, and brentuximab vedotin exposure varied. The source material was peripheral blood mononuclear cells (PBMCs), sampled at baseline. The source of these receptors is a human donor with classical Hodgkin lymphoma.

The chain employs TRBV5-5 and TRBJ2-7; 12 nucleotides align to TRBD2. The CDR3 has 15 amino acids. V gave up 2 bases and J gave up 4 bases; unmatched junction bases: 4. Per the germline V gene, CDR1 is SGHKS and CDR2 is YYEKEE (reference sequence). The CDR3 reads CASSFPLAGGYEQYF. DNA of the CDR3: TGTGCCAGCAGCTTCCCGCTAGCGGGAGGGTACGAGCAGTACTTC.

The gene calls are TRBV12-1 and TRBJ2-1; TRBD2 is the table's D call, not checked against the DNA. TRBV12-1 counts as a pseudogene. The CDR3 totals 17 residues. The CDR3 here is CASSYRRDYEFCNEQFF. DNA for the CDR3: TGTGCCAGCAGCTACCGCCGGGACTACGAATTTTGCAATGAGCAGTTCTTC.

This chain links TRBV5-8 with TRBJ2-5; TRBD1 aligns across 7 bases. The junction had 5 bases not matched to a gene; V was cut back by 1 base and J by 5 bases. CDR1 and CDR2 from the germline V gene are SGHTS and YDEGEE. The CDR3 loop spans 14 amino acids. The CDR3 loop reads CASSLQGVEETQYF. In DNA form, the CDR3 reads TGTGCCAGCAGCTTGCAGGGGGTGGAGGAGACCCAGTACTTC.

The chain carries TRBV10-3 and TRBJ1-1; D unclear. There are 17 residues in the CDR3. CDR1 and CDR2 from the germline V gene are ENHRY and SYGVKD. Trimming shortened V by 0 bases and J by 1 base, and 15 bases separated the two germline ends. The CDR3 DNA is TGTGCCATCAGTGAGTCCGCGGGGTTGGGATCGAACACTGAAGCTTTCTTT. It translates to CAISESAGLGSNTEAFF.

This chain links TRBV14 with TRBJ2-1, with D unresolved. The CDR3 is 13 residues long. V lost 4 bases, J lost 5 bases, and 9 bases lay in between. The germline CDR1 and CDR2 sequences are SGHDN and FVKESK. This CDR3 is CASSPQLNNEQFF. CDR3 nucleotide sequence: TGTGCCAGCAGCCCGCAATTAAACAATGAGCAGTTCTTC.

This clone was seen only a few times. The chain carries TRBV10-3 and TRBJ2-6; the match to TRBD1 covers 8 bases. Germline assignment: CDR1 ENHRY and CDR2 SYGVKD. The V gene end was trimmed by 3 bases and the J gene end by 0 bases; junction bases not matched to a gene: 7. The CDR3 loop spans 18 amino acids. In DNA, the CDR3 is TGTGCCATCAGTGATTCACAGGGGGTGTTCTCTGGGGCCAACGTCCTGACTTTC. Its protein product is CAISDSQGVFSGANVLTF.

The CDR3 nucleotides are TGTGCCAGCAGTGCAGCCAGGGGCATGAACACTGAAGCTTTCTTT. Its protein product is CASSAARGMNTEAFF. The J gene is TRBJ1-1, the V gene TRBV28; the D gene is possibly TRBD1 (6 bases). CDR3 length: 15 amino acids. Germline V gene lookup returns CDR1 MDHEN and CDR2 SYDVKM. V gave up 5 bases and J gave up 0 bases, with 13 bases separating them.

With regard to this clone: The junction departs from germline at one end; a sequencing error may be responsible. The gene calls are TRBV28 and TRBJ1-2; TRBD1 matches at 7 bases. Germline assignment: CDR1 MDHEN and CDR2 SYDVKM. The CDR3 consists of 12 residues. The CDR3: CASSPLDRKILF. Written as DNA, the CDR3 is TGTGCCAGCAGTCCCCTGGACAGGAAGATCCTCTTC.

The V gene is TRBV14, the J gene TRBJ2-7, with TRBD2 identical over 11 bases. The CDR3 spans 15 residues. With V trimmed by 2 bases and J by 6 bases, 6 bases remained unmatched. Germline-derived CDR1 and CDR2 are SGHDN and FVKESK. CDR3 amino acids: CASSQLTSGSGEQYF. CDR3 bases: TGTGCCAGCAGCCAATTAACTAGCGGGAGTGGCGAGCAGTACTTC.

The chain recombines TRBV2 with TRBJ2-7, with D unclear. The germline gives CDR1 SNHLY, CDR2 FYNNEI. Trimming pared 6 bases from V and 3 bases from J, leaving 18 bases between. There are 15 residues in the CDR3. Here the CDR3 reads CASSPGVVPDYEQYF. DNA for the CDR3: TGTGCCAGCAGCCCTGGGGTAGTTCCCGACTACGAGCAGTACTTC.

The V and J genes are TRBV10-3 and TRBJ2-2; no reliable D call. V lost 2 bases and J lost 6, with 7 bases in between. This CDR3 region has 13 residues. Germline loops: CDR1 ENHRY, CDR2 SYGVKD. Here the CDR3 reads CAISEVEPGELFF. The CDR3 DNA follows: TGTGCCATCAGTGAGGTCGAGCCCGGGGAGCTGTTTTTT.

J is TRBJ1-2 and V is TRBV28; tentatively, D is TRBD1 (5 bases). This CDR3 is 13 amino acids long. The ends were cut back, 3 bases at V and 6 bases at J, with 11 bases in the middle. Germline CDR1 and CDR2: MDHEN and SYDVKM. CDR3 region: CASSFGAGHGYTF. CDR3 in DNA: TGTGCCAGCAGTTTCGGGGCGGGCCATGGCTACACCTTC.

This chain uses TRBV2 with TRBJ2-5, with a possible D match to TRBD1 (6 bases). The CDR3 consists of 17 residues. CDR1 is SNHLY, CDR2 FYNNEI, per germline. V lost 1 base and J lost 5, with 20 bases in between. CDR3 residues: CASSEGATGIVSETQYF. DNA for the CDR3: TGTGCCAGCAGTGAAGGGGCCACAGGGATAGTTTCGGAGACCCAGTACTTC.

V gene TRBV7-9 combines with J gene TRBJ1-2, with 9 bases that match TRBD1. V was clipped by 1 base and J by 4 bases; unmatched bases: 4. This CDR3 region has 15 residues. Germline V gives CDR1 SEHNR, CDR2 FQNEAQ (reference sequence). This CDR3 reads CASSLEGQGFYGYTF. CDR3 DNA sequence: TGTGCCAGCAGCTTAGAGGGACAGGGATTCTATGGCTACACCTTC.

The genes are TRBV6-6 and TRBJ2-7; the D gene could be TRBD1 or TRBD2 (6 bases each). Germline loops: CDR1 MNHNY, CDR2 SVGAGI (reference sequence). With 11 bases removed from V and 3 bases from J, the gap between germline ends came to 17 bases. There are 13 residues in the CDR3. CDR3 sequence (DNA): TGTGCCGTCAGGCCCGGGGGCAGCTACGAGCAGTACTTC. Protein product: CAVRPGGSYEQYF.

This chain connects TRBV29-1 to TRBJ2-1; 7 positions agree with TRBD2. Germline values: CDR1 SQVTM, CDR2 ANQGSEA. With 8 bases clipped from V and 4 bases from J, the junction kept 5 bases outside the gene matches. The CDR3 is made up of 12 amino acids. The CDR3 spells CSIRAGYNEQFF. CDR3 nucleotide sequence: TGCAGCATACGAGCGGGGTACAATGAGCAGTTCTTC.

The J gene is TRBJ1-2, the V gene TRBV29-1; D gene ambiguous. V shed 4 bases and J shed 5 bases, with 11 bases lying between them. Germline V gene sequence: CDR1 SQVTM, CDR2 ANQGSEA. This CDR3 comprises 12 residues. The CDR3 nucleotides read TGCAGCGTTGCCCCCCTAGGGTATGGCTACACCTTC. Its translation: CSVAPLGYGYTF.

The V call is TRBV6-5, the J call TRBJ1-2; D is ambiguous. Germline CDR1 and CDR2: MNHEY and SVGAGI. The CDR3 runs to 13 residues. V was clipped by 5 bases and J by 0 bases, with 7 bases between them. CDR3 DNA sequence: TGTGCCAGCAGTAGGTCTTCTAACTATGGCTACACCTTC. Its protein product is CASSRSSNYGYTF.

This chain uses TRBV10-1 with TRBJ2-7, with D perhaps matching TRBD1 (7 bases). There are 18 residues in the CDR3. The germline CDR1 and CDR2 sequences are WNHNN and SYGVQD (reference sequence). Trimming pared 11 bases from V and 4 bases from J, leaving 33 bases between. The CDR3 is CALLPQGVTSRTSYEQYF. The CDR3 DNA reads TGCGCCCTCCTACCGCAGGGGGTCACTAGCAGAACTTCATACGAGCAGTACTTC.

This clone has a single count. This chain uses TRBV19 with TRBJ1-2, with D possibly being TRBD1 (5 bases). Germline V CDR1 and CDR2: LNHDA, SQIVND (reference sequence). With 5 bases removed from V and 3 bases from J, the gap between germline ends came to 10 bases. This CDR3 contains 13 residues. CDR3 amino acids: CASSAGLDYGYTF. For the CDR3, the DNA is TGTGCCAGTAGTGCGGGACTAGACTATGGCTACACCTTC.

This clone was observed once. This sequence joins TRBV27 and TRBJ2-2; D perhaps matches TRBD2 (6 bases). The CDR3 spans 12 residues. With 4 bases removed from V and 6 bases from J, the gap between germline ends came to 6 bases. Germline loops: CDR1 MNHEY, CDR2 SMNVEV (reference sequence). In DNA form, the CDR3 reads TGTGCCAGCAGTTGGGGGGCCGGGGAGCTGTTTTTT. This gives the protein CASSWGAGELFF.

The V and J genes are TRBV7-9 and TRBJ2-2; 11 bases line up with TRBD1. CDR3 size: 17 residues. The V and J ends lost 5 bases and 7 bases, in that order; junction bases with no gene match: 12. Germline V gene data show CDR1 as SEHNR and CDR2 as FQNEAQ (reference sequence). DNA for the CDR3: TGTGCCAGCAGCGGGCCGGGACAGGGGGTCCGGAGCGGGGAGCTGTTTTTT. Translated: CASSGPGQGVRSGELFF.

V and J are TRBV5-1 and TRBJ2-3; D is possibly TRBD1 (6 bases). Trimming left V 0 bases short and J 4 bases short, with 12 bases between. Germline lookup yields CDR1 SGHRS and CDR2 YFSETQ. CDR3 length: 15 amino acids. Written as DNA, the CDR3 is TGCGCCAGCAGCTTGGGGGGCAGGGGCCCAGATACGCAGTATTTT. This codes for CASSLGGRGPDTQYF.

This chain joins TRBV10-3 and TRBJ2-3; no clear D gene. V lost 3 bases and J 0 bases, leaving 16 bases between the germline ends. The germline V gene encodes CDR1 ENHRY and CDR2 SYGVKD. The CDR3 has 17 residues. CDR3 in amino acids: CAISDPAREASTDTQYF. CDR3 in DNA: TGTGCCATCAGTGACCCGGCACGCGAGGCTAGCACAGATACGCAGTATTTT.

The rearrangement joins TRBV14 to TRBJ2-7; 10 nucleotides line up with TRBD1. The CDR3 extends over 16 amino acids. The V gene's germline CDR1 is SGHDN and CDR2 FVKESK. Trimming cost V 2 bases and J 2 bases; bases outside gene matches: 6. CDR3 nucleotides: TGTGCCAGCAGCCAATTCGCGGGACAGGGGACCTACGAGCAGTACTTC. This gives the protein CASSQFAGQGTYEQYF.

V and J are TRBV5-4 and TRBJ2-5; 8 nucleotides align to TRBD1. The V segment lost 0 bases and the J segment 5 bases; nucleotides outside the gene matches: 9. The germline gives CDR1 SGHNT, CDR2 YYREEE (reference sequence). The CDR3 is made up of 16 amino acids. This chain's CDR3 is CASSLGRQGAEETQYF. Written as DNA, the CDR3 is TGTGCCAGCAGCTTGGGGCGGCAGGGGGCTGAGGAGACCCAGTACTTC.

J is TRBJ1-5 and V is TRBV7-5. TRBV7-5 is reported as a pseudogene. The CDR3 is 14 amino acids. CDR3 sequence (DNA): TGTGTCAGAAATCCAAAGGAGAGCAATCAGCCCCAGCATTTT. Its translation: CVRNPKESNQPQHF.

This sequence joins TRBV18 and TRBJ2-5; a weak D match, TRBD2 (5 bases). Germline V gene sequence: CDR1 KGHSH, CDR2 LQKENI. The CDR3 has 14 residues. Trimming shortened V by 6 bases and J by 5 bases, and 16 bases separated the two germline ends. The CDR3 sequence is CASSPADGVETQYF. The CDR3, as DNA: TGTGCCAGCTCCCCAGCGGACGGCGTGGAGACCCAGTACTTC.

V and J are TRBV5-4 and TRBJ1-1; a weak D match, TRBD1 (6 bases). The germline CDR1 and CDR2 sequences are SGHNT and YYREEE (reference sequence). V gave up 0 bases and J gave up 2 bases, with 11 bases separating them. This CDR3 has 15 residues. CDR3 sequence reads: CASSLGGPFNTEAFF. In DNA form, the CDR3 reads TGTGCCAGCAGCTTGGGGGGGCCTTTTAACACTGAAGCTTTCTTT. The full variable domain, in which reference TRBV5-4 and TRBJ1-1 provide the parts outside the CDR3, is ETGVTQSPTHLIKTRGQQVTLRCSSQSGHNTVSWYQQALGQGPQFIFQYYREEENGRGNFPPRFSGLQFPNYSSELNVNALELDDSALYLCASSLGGPFNTEAFFGQGTRLTVV.

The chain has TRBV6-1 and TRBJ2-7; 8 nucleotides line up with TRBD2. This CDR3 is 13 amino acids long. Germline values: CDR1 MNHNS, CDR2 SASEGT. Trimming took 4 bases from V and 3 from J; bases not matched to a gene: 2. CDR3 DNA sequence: TGTGCCAGCAGTGGCGGGACTAGCTACGAGCAGTACTTC. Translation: CASSGGTSYEQYF.

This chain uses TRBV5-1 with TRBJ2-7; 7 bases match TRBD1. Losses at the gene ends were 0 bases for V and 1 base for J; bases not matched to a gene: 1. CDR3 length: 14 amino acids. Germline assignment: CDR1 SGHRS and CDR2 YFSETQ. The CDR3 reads CASSLDRGSYEQYF. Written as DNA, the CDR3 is TGCGCCAGCAGCTTGGACAGGGGTTCCTACGAGCAGTACTTC. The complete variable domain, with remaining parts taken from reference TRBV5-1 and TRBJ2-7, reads KAGVTQTPRYLIKTRGQQVTLSCSPISGHRSVSWYQQTPGQGLQFLFEYFSETQRNKGNFPGRFSGRQFSNSRSEMNVSTLELGDSALYLCASSLDRGSYEQYFGPGTRLTVT.

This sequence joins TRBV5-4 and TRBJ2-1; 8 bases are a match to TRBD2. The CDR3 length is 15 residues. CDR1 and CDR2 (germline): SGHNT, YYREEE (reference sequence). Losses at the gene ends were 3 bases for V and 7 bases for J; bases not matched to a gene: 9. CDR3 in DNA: TGTGCCAGCAGCTGGGGACTAGGACTAGGAAATGAGCAGTTCTTC. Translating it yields CASSWGLGLGNEQFF.